The TCR beta chain described here comes from a study of blood T cell repertoires in COVID-19. Background on the study: Some COVID-19 samples were acute and others convalescent; all came from the United States, Italy and Spain.

V was shortened by 6 bases and J by 4 bases, with 9 bases between the two germline ends. Germline V lookup: CDR1 WNHNN, CDR2 SYGVQD (reference sequence). This CDR3 contains 12 residues. The assay was immunoSEQ multiplex PCR, and TCRdb's table has in-frame clones only and misses some. The sample yields around 15,000 clones, about 87% seen once. The sample consisted of peripheral blood. The chain links TRBV10-1 to TRBJ1-1; D is perhaps TRBD1 (6 bases). The sequence was collected from a human donor in a cohort sampled during active COVID-19. CDR3 amino acids: CASSTGITEAFF. The DNA of the CDR3 is TGCGCCAGCAGCACAGGGATCACTGAAGCTTTCTTT.